The clone carrying this TCR beta chain was seen only a few times. Its antigen is unidentified. The data are from a study of cytomegalovirus exposure and HLA in healthy donors. Each donor was healthy, and each was a bone marrow donor. V was trimmed by 0 bases and J by 6 bases, leaving 12 bases between them. The CDR3 is 16 residues long. From germline, CDR1 is MGHRA and CDR2 YSYEKL. Study findings and constraints: In a later analysis, TCR beta V- and J-gene trimming was associated with a missense DCLRE1C variant. The classifier reportedly diagnosed cytomegalovirus status with high specificity and sensitivity.

13 Jbeta primers and 60 Vbeta primers were used for the PCR. In the authors' methods: An analysis that came later counted 70 million to 100 million unique TCR beta chains, about 10 million shared. Profiling relied on immunoSEQ multiplex PCR, and the TCRdb table lists in-frame clones only, not all of them. The V and J calls and clone size were taken over from that table, and D and trimming were inferred from the DNA. The sample includes about 190,000 clones, over 75% of them seen just once. J is TRBJ1-6 and V is TRBV4-1, with a tentative D call TRBD1 (6 bases). Sequencing input: PBMCs. This receptor was obtained from a man in his fifties or sixties in good health and CMV-seronegative. CDR3 nucleotide sequence: TGCGCCAGCAGCCAAGAGGGAAACAGGGTTAATTCACCCCTCCACTTT. As protein: CASSQEGNRVNSPLHF.